The 6 T cell receptor beta chains reported below all come from one sample, sequenced in a study of blood T cell repertoires in COVID-19. Assay used: immunoSEQ multiplex PCR; TCRdb lists only in-frame clones, some missing. The sample carries 200,000 to 250,000 clones, under 90% recorded once. Sequenced: PBMCs or T cells enriched from blood (not recorded which). The source of these receptors is a man aged 55 to 70 who had recovered from COVID-19.

The chain recombines TRBV6-5 with TRBJ2-1; 7 bases fit TRBD1. Germline lookup yields CDR1 MNHEY and CDR2 SVGAGI. CDR3 size: 13 residues. Unmatched junction bases numbered 2, after V lost 5 bases and J lost 4 bases. Here the CDR3 DNA reads TGTGCCAGCAGTCAGGGACAGTACAATGAGCAGTTCTTC. Protein sequence: CASSQGQYNEQFF.

This clone has a single count. The chain joins TRBV7-2 to TRBJ2-1; TRBD2 aligns across 8 bases. J was trimmed by 7 bases and V by 4 bases; bases with no gene match: 9. The CDR3 has 15 residues. Per germline, CDR1 SGHTA and CDR2 FQGNSA. CDR3 DNA sequence: TGTGCCAGCAGCTGGCGGGGGGCCGGGGTGAATGAGCAGTTCTTC. Amino acid sequence: CASSWRGAGVNEQFF.

This clone turned up a few times. V usage is TRBV6-2 or TRBV6-3 and J usage is TRBJ2-5; 8 bases fit TRBD1. This CDR3 region has 13 residues. CDR1 and CDR2 (germline): MNHEY, SVGEGT. The J segment lost 6 bases and the V segment lost 6 bases, leaving 6 bases of the junction unmatched. The CDR3 here is CASSRTGSKTQYF. The DNA of the CDR3 is TGTGCCAGCAGCAGGACAGGGTCGAAGACCCAGTACTTC.

The J gene is TRBJ2-5, the V gene TRBV10-3; 7 positions match TRBD1. The CDR3 is 17 residues long. The germline CDR1 and CDR2 sequences are ENHRY and SYGVKD. The junction had 14 bases not matched to a gene; V was cut back by 2 bases and J by 5 bases. CDR3 bases: TGTGCCATCAGTGAGCCGAGGGCTGACAGGGTCAGGGAGACCCAGTACTTC. Translated: CAISEPRADRVRETQYF.

This chain uses TRBV5-4 with TRBJ2-2; TRBD2 might be the D (5 bases). Trimming cost V 4 bases and J 4 bases, with 14 bases left between them. This CDR3 region has 15 residues. The V gene's germline CDR1 is SGHNT and CDR2 YYREEE (reference sequence). The CDR3 spells CASSPDSYFTGELFF. The CDR3 bases are TGTGCCAGCAGCCCGGACTCTTACTTCACCGGGGAGCTGTTTTTT.

The V and J genes are TRBV11-3 and TRBJ1-1; 7 bases are shared with TRBD1. The germline V gene encodes CDR1 SGHNT and CDR2 YENEEA. Trimming removed 5 bases from V and 6 bases from J; junction bases left unmatched: 6. The CDR3 length is 13 residues. The CDR3 DNA follows: TGTGCCAGCAGCCGGGACAGAATATCTGAAGCTTTCTTT. Protein sequence: CASSRDRISEAFF. The full variable domain, with the rest looked up from reference TRBV11-3 and TRBJ1-1, is EAGVVQSPRYKIIEKKQPVAFWCNPISGHNTLYWYLQNLGQGPELLIRYENEEAVDDSQLPKDRFSAERLKGVDSTLKIQPAELGDSAVYLCASSRDRISEAFFGQGTRLTVV.